This T cell receptor beta chain appears in the sequencing data of a study of T-cell memory formation after mild COVID-19. The wider study: Clusters of TCRs were largely donor specific.

Study results and caveats: The CD4+ clones that contracted clustered mainly within CM and EM, and the CD8+ clones concentrated in EMRA. The finding that pre-infection memory included some responding clones suggested that cross-reactive memory joined.

The germline V gene has CDR1 SEHNR and CDR2 FQNEAQ (reference sequence). The length of the CDR3 is 14 residues. V lost 5 bases and J lost 5; bases outside the gene matches: 8. In TCRdb, the 5' RACE reads were re-called with MiXCR into one record per CDR3 protein. The sample carries about 440,000 distinct CDR3 sequences, around 19% recorded once. About this clonotype itself: Its target is not known.

Sequencing was carried out using PBMCs or a T cell subset sorted from them (not recorded which). This rearrangement joins TRBV7-9 to TRBJ2-5; 7 nucleotides match TRBD1. The TCR originated in an adult woman who had mild COVID-19 (a few samples of this study predate the infection). Cell type and time point are not known. CDR3 DNA: TGTGCCAGCAGCGACCGGGACAGAAGCGAGACCCAGTACTTC. The encoded protein is CASSDRDRSETQYF.